Below are 23 T cell receptor beta chains sequenced from a single sample in a study of technical replicates of blood from several donors. Profiling relied on immunoSEQ multiplex PCR, and the TCRdb table lists in-frame clones only, not all of them. This repertoire shows about 80,000 clones, approximately 94% found once; its top ten account for more than 0.35%. The sample taken for sequencing was T cells isolated from PBMCs. The receptors were sampled from a human donor in good health.

This chain joins TRBV19 and TRBJ2-2, with D tentatively TRBD1 (6 bases). The CDR3 sequence is 17 residues long. CDR1 is LNHDA and CDR2 is SQIVND in the germline V gene (reference sequence). Trimming took off 5 bases at V and 4 bases at J, with 20 bases between the two ends. Here the CDR3 DNA reads TGTGCCAGTAGTCCCATCCCTATGACAGGTTTCACCGGGGAGCTGTTTTTT. Translating gives CASSPIPMTGFTGELFF. Together with reference TRBV19 and TRBJ2-2, the CDR3 gives the full variable domain: DGGITQSPKYLFRKEGQNVTLSCEQNLNHDAMYWYRQDPGQGLRLIYYSQIVNDFQKGDIAEGYSVSREKKESFPLTVTSAQKNPTAFYLCASSPIPMTGFTGELFFGEGSRLTVL.

The genes are TRBV28 and TRBJ1-4, with 8 bases that match TRBD1. The CDR3 is 15 amino acids. V lost 5 bases to trimming and J lost 8 bases; unmatched junction nucleotides: 10. The germline CDR1 and CDR2 sequences are MDHEN and SYDVKM. CDR3 region: CASSPWTGRREKLFF. For the CDR3, the DNA is TGTGCCAGCAGTCCATGGACAGGGCGGAGGGAAAAACTGTTTTTT. Variable domain in full (rest from reference TRBV28 and TRBJ1-4): DVKVTQSSRYLVKRTGEKVFLECVQDMDHENMFWYRQDPGLGLRLIYFSYDVKMKEKGDIPEGYSVSREKKERFSLILESASTNQTSMYLCASSPWTGRREKLFFGSGTQLSVL.

V usage is TRBV27 and J usage is TRBJ1-1, with D possibly being TRBD1 (5 bases). The CDR3 runs to 16 residues. V was pared by 5 bases and J by 0 bases, with 16 bases between. CDR1 MNHEY and CDR2 SMNVEV come from the germline V gene (reference sequence). The CDR3 loop is CASSPPGSFMNTEAFF. The CDR3 nucleotides are TGTGCCAGCAGTCCACCAGGGTCATTCATGAACACTGAAGCTTTCTTT.

The V call is TRBV6-5, the J call TRBJ1-5; no clear D. Germline V gives CDR1 MNHEY, CDR2 SVGAGI. The ends were cut back, 4 bases at V and 5 bases at J, with 12 bases in the middle. This CDR3 is 14 amino acids long. The CDR3 DNA follows: TGTGCCAGCAGTTCGTCCAGGAGGGATCAGCCCCAGCATTTT. This encodes CASSSSRRDQPQHF.

The chain combines TRBV15 with TRBJ1-4; tentatively, D is TRBD1 (5 bases). The germline V and J ends were trimmed by 0 bases and 10 bases, with 30 bases remaining between them. The CDR3 extends over 20 amino acids. CDR1 is LNHNV, CDR2 YYDKDF, per germline (reference sequence). The CDR3 bases are TGTGCCACCAGCAGAGATCTTTTCCGCAGGGAGGTTCTTATAGTCGGAAAACTGTTTTTT. Translation gives CATSRDLFRREVLIVGKLFF.

The CDR3 DNA follows: TGCAGTGCCTCGGGCTACAATGAGCAGTTCTTC. Translation gives CSASGYNEQFF. The chain uses TRBV29-1 and TRBJ2-1; D gene ambiguous. This CDR3 contains 11 residues. Germline V CDR1 and CDR2: SQVTM, ANQGSEA.

The CDR3 bases are TGTGCCAGCAGGGGACCGGCGGGAGGGCCTCCCGGGGAGCTGTTTTTT. This gives the protein CASRGPAGGPPGELFF. This chain uses TRBV2 with TRBJ2-2, with TRBD2 identical over 9 bases. There are 16 residues in the CDR3. V lost 6 bases, J lost 6 bases, and 11 bases stayed unmatched. CDR1 SNHLY and CDR2 FYNNEI come from the germline V gene.

The chain has TRBV11-2 and TRBJ1-5; 7 bases map to TRBD1. Looked up from germline, CDR1 is SGHAT and CDR2 is FQNNGV. The CDR3 length is 15 residues. V was pared by 5 bases and J by 1 base, with 5 bases of the junction left unmatched. DNA for the CDR3: TGTGCCAGCAGCCCAGGGGGAAGGAGCAATCAGCCCCAGCATTTT. Translating it yields CASSPGGRSNQPQHF.

The J gene is TRBJ2-7, the V gene TRBV6-1; no clear D. Trimming left V 1 base short and J 0 bases short, with 7 bases between. Germline assignment: CDR1 MNHNS and CDR2 SASEGT. The CDR3 has 14 amino acids. CDR3 DNA: TGTGCCAGCAGTGAAGTTAGTTTCTCCTACGAGCAGTACTTC. Translation gives CASSEVSFSYEQYF.

V and J are TRBV7-8 and TRBJ1-5, with a weak D call TRBD1 (6 bases). From germline, CDR1 is SGHVS and CDR2 FQNEAQ. Between the trimmed V and J ends, which lost 5 bases and 1 base, there was a span of 12 bases. The CDR3 consists of 15 residues. In DNA, the CDR3 is TGTGCCAGCAGCCCAGAGGGGGAAAGCAATCAGCCCCAGCATTTT. It translates to CASSPEGESNQPQHF. The whole variable domain, remainder taken from reference TRBV7-8 and TRBJ1-5, is GAGVSQSPRYKVAKRGQDVALRCDPISGHVSLFWYQQALGQGPEFLTYFQNEAQLDKSGLPSDRFFAERPEGSVSTLKIQRTQQEDSAVYLCASSPEGESNQPQHFGDGTRLSIL.

The chain combines TRBV29-1 with TRBJ1-1; no clear D gene. V was cut by 4 bases and J by 0 bases, with 9 bases left in between. CDR3 size: 13 residues. Germline lookup yields CDR1 SQVTM and CDR2 ANQGSEA. This CDR3 reads CSVARALNTEAFF. The CDR3 DNA reads TGCAGCGTTGCGCGGGCTTTGAACACTGAAGCTTTCTTT.

This chain links TRBV10-2 with TRBJ1-4; tentatively, D is TRBD1 (6 bases). Per germline, CDR1 WSHSY and CDR2 SAAADI. The V end lost 0 bases, the J end lost 8 bases, and 16 bases lay between the germline ends. The CDR3 covers 16 residues. CDR3 amino acids: CASSESRGGRGEKLFF. The DNA of the CDR3 is TGCGCCAGCAGTGAGTCGCGAGGGGGAAGGGGAGAAAAACTGTTTTTT.

The rearrangement uses TRBV9 and TRBJ1-1, with 7 bases identical to TRBD1. The V gene's germline CDR1 is SGDLS and CDR2 YYNGEE. The V and J ends lost 5 bases and 2 bases, in that order; junction bases with no gene match: 15. This CDR3 region has 17 residues. In DNA, the CDR3 is TGTGCCAGCAGTCCTGGCCGGGACAGCAAATTTAACACTGAAGCTTTCTTT. Translating it yields CASSPGRDSKFNTEAFF.

The J gene is TRBJ2-3, the V gene TRBV4-1, with D unclear. This CDR3 contains 14 residues. Trimming cost V 0 bases and J 5 bases, with 9 bases left between them. The germline gives CDR1 MGHRA, CDR2 YSYEKL. CDR3 sequence (DNA): TGCGCCAGCAGCCAAGAGCAGGATTTAGATACGCAGTATTTT. Translated: CASSQEQDLDTQYF.

V gene TRBV11-2 combines with J gene TRBJ1-2; no firm D call. CDR1 SGHAT and CDR2 FQNNGV come from the germline V gene. The CDR3 spans 15 residues. V lost 0 bases and J lost 0, with 8 bases in between. The CDR3 nucleotides read TGTGCCAGCAGCTTAGACCGAGGCGCTAACTATGGCTACACCTTC. Translating gives CASSLDRGANYGYTF. Full variable domain (outside the CDR3, taken from reference TRBV11-2 and TRBJ1-2): EAGVAQSPRYKIIEKRQSVAFWCNPISGHATLYWYQQILGQGPKLLIQFQNNGVVDDSQLPKDRFSAERLKGVDSTLKIQPAKLEDSAVYLCASSLDRGANYGYTFGSGTRLTVV.

This chain's CDR3 is CASRGQGLDGNTIYF. Written as DNA, the CDR3 is TGCGCCAGCAGGGGACAGGGTCTTGATGGAAACACCATATATTTT. V and J are TRBV10-2 and TRBJ1-3; 9 nucleotides align to TRBD1. Trimming cost V 6 bases and J 3 bases; bases outside gene matches: 6. Germline CDR1 is WSHSY and CDR2 is SAAADI. The CDR3 is 15 amino acids.

The rearrangement uses TRBV6-6 and TRBJ2-1; 7 bases fit TRBD2. Germline V gene data show CDR1 as MNHNY and CDR2 as SVGAGI (reference sequence). With 7 bases clipped from V and 7 bases from J, the junction kept 7 bases outside the gene matches. This CDR3 contains 13 residues. CDR3 region: CASNLPSGNEQFF. The CDR3 nucleotides are TGTGCCAGCAACCTCCCTAGCGGTAATGAGCAGTTCTTC.

V gene TRBV11-1 combines with J gene TRBJ1-1; unclear D gene. Germline-derived CDR1 and CDR2 are SGHAT and FQDESV (reference sequence). The CDR3 is 12 residues long. The V end lost 3 bases, the J end lost 11 bases, and 13 bases lay between the germline ends. The CDR3: CASSLDVTRAFF. In DNA form, the CDR3 reads TGTGCCAGCAGCTTGGATGTGACGAGGGCTTTCTTT.

This sequence joins TRBV5-6 and TRBJ2-3; possible D gene TRBD2, 5 bases. The V end lost 0 bases, the J end lost 6 bases, and 11 bases lay between the germline ends. The germline CDR1 and CDR2 sequences are SGHDT and YYEEEE. The CDR3 has 14 amino acids. The CDR3 nucleotides read TGTGCCAGCAGCTTGGCTCGGAGGAGTGATACGCAGTATTTT. This translates into CASSLARRSDTQYF.

This sequence joins TRBV7-6 and TRBJ2-2, with D perhaps TRBD2 (5 bases). Germline V lookup: CDR1 SGHVS, CDR2 FNYEAQ. CDR3 length: 12 amino acids. V was pared by 8 bases and J by 1 base, with 5 bases between. This CDR3 reads CASGRNTGELFF. CDR3 sequence (DNA): TGTGCCAGCGGGAGGAACACCGGGGAGCTGTTTTTT.

The chain is built from TRBV9 and TRBJ2-5; D might be TRBD2 (6 bases). Trimming stripped 0 bases from V and 4 bases from J, with 19 bases between. CDR1 and CDR2 from the germline V gene are SGDLS and YYNGEE. This CDR3 region has 17 residues. The CDR3 region is CASSVGAIAAGGETQYF. The CDR3 region has the DNA TGTGCCAGCAGCGTAGGCGCCATAGCGGCCGGGGGAGAGACCCAGTACTTC.

The gene calls are TRBV19 and TRBJ2-3, with TRBD2 identical over 11 bases. V shed 6 bases and J 4 bases; nucleotides not matched to a gene: 6. CDR3 size: 15 residues. Germline V gene data show CDR1 as LNHDA and CDR2 as SQIVND (reference sequence). The CDR3 here is CASRHLSGRADTQYF. As DNA, the CDR3 is TGTGCCAGTAGGCACCTTAGCGGGAGGGCAGATACGCAGTATTTT.

J is TRBJ2-7 and V is TRBV21-1; the tabulated D call, TRBD2, remains unverified against the DNA. TRBV21-1 is flagged as a pseudogene. The CDR3 runs 15 residues. The CDR3 region has the DNA TGTGCCAGCAGCAAAGATACGCGGGAGCTTGGCGAGCAGTACTTC. Its protein product is CASSKDTRELGEQYF.